This T cell receptor beta chain is from a study of blood T cell repertoires in COVID-19. In the authors' methods: Reference gene primer amplification in the assay estimated nucleated cell counts. The protocol was immunoSEQ multiplex PCR, while the TCRdb copy is restricted to in-frame clones and leaves out a portion. V and J calls and clone size are those listed in that table; D and trimming were worked out from the DNA. The sample lists 99,000 or so clones, 87% occurring once. This clone has a single count. CDR3 length: 16 amino acids. V was shortened by 3 bases and J by 7 bases, with 19 bases between the two germline ends. Germline lookup yields CDR1 LNHNV and CDR2 YYDKDF (reference sequence).

The receptor's source is a man aged 50 or older with acute or convalescent COVID-19. The chain joins TRBV15 to TRBJ2-1; perhaps TRBD1 as D (6 bases). The material sequenced was peripheral blood. CDR3 bases: TGTGCCACCAGCAGGTCCAAGGGGGTCGTTTGGAATGAGCAGTTCTTC. It encodes CATSRSKGVVWNEQFF.